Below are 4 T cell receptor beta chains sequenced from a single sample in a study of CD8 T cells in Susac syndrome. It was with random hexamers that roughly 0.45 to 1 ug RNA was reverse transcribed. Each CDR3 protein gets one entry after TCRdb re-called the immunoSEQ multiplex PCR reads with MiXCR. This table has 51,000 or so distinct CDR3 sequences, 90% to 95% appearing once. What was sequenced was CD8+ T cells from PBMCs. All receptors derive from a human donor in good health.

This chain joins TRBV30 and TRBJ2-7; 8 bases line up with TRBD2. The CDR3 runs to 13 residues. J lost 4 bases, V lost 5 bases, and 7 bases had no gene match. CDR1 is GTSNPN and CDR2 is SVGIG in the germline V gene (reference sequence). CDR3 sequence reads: CAWAPGGGYEQYF. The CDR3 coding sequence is TGTGCCTGGGCCCCGGGCGGGGGGTACGAGCAGTACTTC.

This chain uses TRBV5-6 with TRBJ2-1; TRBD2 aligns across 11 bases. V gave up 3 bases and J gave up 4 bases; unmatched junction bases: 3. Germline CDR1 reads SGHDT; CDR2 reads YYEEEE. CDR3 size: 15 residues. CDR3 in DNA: TGTGCCAGCAGCTCGGGACTAGCGGTATACAATGAGCAGTTCTTC. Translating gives CASSSGLAVYNEQFF.

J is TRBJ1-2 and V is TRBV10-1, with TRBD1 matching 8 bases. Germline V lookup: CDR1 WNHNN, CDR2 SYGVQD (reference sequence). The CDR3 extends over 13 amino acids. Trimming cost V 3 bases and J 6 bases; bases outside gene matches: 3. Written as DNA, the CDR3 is TGCGCCAGCAGTGATCCAGGGGGCGATGGCTACACCTTC. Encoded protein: CASSDPGGDGYTF.

The CDR3 sequence: CASTPLPGGVGGELFF. The CDR3 DNA reads TGTGCCAGCACCCCGCTCCCAGGGGGCGTTGGCGGGGAGCTGTTTTTT. V gene TRBV7-9 combines with J gene TRBJ2-2; 8 positions agree with TRBD1. Germline CDR1 and CDR2: SEHNR and FQNEAQ (reference sequence). The V segment lost 7 bases and the J segment 7 bases; nucleotides outside the gene matches: 14. This CDR3 region has 16 residues.